The next 19 T cell receptor beta chains were all read from a single sample in a study of blood T cell repertoires in COVID-19. Data came from immunoSEQ multiplex PCR; TCRdb stores just in-frame clones and leaves some out. The sample comprises approximately 150,000 clones, about 88% of which are singletons, and approximately 5.4% rests with the top ten. The specimen sequenced was peripheral blood. Source of these receptors: a woman between 50 and 59 years old with COVID-19, enrolled during active disease.

This clone came up a few times. The chain couples TRBV5-6 to TRBJ1-5, with D hard to call. In germline, CDR1 is SGHDT, CDR2 YYEEEE. Trimming cost V 4 bases and J 8 bases, with 13 bases left between them. The CDR3 is made up of 13 amino acids. CDR3: CASSTRGLEPQHF. The CDR3 nucleotides are TGTGCCAGCAGCACACGAGGGTTAGAGCCCCAGCATTTT.

V is TRBV15 and J is TRBJ1-2; a weak D match, TRBD1 (6 bases). V lost 2 bases and J 6 bases, leaving 16 bases between the germline ends. This CDR3 is built from 15 residues. Germline CDR1 reads LNHNV; CDR2 reads YYDKDF (reference sequence). The chain's CDR3 is CATSRKGTSLDGYTF. The CDR3 DNA reads as TGTGCCACCAGCAGAAAGGGGACATCACTGGATGGCTACACCTTC.

The chain recombines TRBV6-1 with TRBJ2-1; D is possibly TRBD2 (5 bases). The CDR3 covers 13 residues. Trimming cost V 3 bases and J 7 bases, with 10 bases left between them. Germline CDR1 MNHNS, CDR2 SASEGT. Here the CDR3 reads CASSDRTPNEQFF. The DNA for the CDR3 is TGTGCCAGCAGTGACAGGACTCCTAATGAGCAGTTCTTC.

The chain carries TRBV27 and TRBJ2-1, with 8 bases that match TRBD1. Germline V gene data show CDR1 as MNHEY and CDR2 as SMNVEV (reference sequence). The CDR3 is 15 residues long. V lost 1 base to trimming and J lost 7 bases; unmatched junction nucleotides: 6. The CDR3, as DNA: TGTGCCAGCAGTTTATGGCCAGGGGGCAGGAATGAGCAGTTCTTC. Translation: CASSLWPGGRNEQFF.

The chain couples TRBV7-9 to TRBJ2-5, with D possibly TRBD2 on 6 matching bases. Between the trimmed V and J ends, which lost 3 bases and 2 bases, there was a span of 10 bases. The germline V gene has CDR1 SEHNR and CDR2 FQNEAQ (reference sequence). The CDR3 loop spans 14 amino acids. CDR3 nucleotides: TGTGCCAGCAGCTTCTGGACTACTCAAGAGACCCAGTACTTC. Residues: CASSFWTTQETQYF.

This rearrangement joins TRBV5-4 to TRBJ2-7; 11 bases line up with TRBD1. This CDR3 region has 14 residues. CDR1 and CDR2 (germline): SGHNT, YYREEE (reference sequence). J was trimmed by 5 bases and V by 5 bases; bases with no gene match: 6. Written as DNA, the CDR3 is TGTGCCAGCAGGCCGGACAGGGGGCGCCACGAGCAGTACTTC. Translating gives CASRPDRGRHEQYF.

The J gene is TRBJ1-5, the V gene TRBV6-5; TRBD1 agrees at 9 bases. Germline loops: CDR1 MNHEY, CDR2 SVGAGI. This CDR3 comprises 15 residues. The V segment lost 8 bases and the J segment 0 bases; nucleotides outside the gene matches: 5. CDR3 coding DNA: TGTGCCAGCTGGACAGGGGCAAATAGCAATCAGCCCCAGCATTTT. Translation gives CASWTGANSNQPQHF.

This chain uses TRBV4-1 with TRBJ2-3; 7 bases fit TRBD2. From germline, CDR1 is MGHRA and CDR2 YSYEKL. CDR3 size: 17 residues. V lost 1 base and J lost 2; bases outside the gene matches: 9. CDR3 sequence: CASSQVDRGDLTDTQYF. The CDR3 DNA is TGCGCCAGCAGCCAAGTAGATCGGGGGGATCTCACAGATACGCAGTATTTT.

The rearrangement links TRBV25-1 to TRBJ1-4; D possibly corresponds to TRBD1 (5 bases). Germline V gives CDR1 MGHDK, CDR2 SYGVNS. The CDR3 sequence is 17 residues long. V was shortened by 2 bases and J by 3 bases, with 16 bases between the two germline ends. The DNA for the CDR3 is TGTGCCAGCAGTGAAACCTTCGGGGGAGGGTCTAATGAAAAACTGTTTTTT. Translation: CASSETFGGGSNEKLFF.

The rearrangement uses TRBV18 and TRBJ1-5, with D perhaps TRBD1 (5 bases). The V end was cut by 8 bases, the J end by 8 bases, with 16 bases between. The germline V gene encodes CDR1 KGHSH and CDR2 LQKENI. CDR3 length: 13 residues. In nucleotides, the CDR3 is TGTGCCAGCGCACGGCGGGGGAGTAAGCCCCAGCATTTT. Its protein is CASARRGSKPQHF.

The gene calls are TRBV30 and TRBJ1-1; a possible D gene is TRBD1 (5 bases). From germline, CDR1 is GTSNPN and CDR2 SVGIG (reference sequence). The CDR3 sequence is 12 residues long. Trimming stripped 3 bases from V and 6 bases from J, with 11 bases between. CDR3 in amino acids: CAWSGGLSEAFF. The CDR3 DNA follows: TGTGCCTGGAGCGGGGGATTGTCTGAAGCTTTCTTT.

This chain connects TRBV5-6 to TRBJ1-6; 8 nucleotides agree with TRBD1. The junction had 5 bases not matched to a gene; V was cut back by 2 bases and J by 10 bases. This CDR3 has 14 residues. Germline V lookup: CDR1 SGHDT, CDR2 YYEEEE. The CDR3 here is CASSFRGRRSPLHF. The CDR3 bases are TGTGCCAGCAGCTTCAGGGGGCGAAGGTCACCCCTCCACTTT. Full variable domain (rest looked up from reference TRBV5-6 and TRBJ1-6): DAGVTQSPTHLIKTRGQQVTLRCSPKSGHDTVSWYQQALGQGPQFIFQYYEEEERQRGNFPDRFSGHQFPNYSSELNVNALLLGDSALYLCASSFRGRRSPLHFGNGTRLTVT.

The chain carries TRBV5-1 and TRBJ2-4; D perhaps matches TRBD1 (6 bases). The CDR3 covers 16 residues. Trimming took 0 bases from V and 2 from J, leaving 12 bases between them. CDR1 SGHRS and CDR2 YFSETQ come from the germline V gene. The CDR3 spells CASSLARGEPKNIQYF. The CDR3 nucleotides are TGCGCCAGCAGCTTGGCCAGGGGAGAGCCCAAAAACATTCAGTACTTC.

This clone was seen more than once but under ten times. V and J are TRBV14 and TRBJ2-7; weak D call: TRBD2 (6 bases). The germline CDR1 and CDR2 sequences are SGHDN and FVKESK. Trimming cost V 3 bases and J 3 bases, with 12 bases left between them. CDR3 size: 14 residues. The CDR3 region has the DNA TGTGCCAGCAGCCAGGACTATTTTAACTACGAGCAGTACTTC. Its protein product is CASSQDYFNYEQYF.

CDR3 amino acids: CASSEQGLGLEKLFF. The CDR3 DNA is TGTGCCAGCAGCGAGCAGGGGTTGGGCCTAGAAAAACTGTTTTTT. This chain links TRBV9 with TRBJ1-4, with D possibly being TRBD1 (6 bases). Germline CDR1 SGDLS, CDR2 YYNGEE. The ends were cut back, 3 bases at V and 8 bases at J, with 17 bases in the middle. The CDR3 covers 15 residues.

V usage is TRBV27 and J usage is TRBJ2-5; 10 nucleotides match TRBD1. V was clipped by 6 bases and J by 7 bases; unmatched bases: 17. Germline V gene lookup returns CDR1 MNHEY and CDR2 SMNVEV (reference sequence). The CDR3 is made up of 17 amino acids. CDR3 sequence: CASSFTRDRGLFGTQYF. CDR3 DNA: TGTGCCAGCAGCTTCACCCGGGACAGGGGTTTATTTGGGACCCAGTACTTC.

V usage is TRBV30 and J usage is TRBJ2-7; TRBD1 might be the D (6 bases). Trimming shortened V by 4 bases and J by 2 bases, and 15 bases separated the two germline ends. Looked up from germline, CDR1 is GTSNPN and CDR2 is SVGIG (reference sequence). The CDR3 has 14 amino acids. DNA for the CDR3: TGTGCCTGGACCGGGACACCCTACACCTACGAGCAGTACTTC. Protein: CAWTGTPYTYEQYF.

J is TRBJ1-5 and V is TRBV6-4; tentatively, D is TRBD1 (6 bases). Looked up from germline, CDR1 is MRHNA and CDR2 is SNTAGT. The germline V and J ends were trimmed by 0 bases and 0 bases, with 21 bases remaining between them. The CDR3 contains 20 residues. CDR3 amino acids: CASSDSLGIRQAHSNQPQHF. CDR3 nucleotides: TGTGCCAGCAGTGACTCTTTAGGGATAAGACAGGCTCATAGCAATCAGCCCCAGCATTTT.

The gene calls are TRBV7-6 and TRBJ2-2; 9 bases are a match to TRBD2. Losses at the gene ends were 5 bases for V and 1 base for J; bases not matched to a gene: 8. There are 17 residues in the CDR3. Germline V lookup: CDR1 SGHVS, CDR2 FNYEAQ. The CDR3 DNA reads TGTGCCAGCAGCAGACGAGCTAGCGGGGTGAACACCGGGGAGCTGTTTTTT. Amino acids: CASSRRASGVNTGELFF.